Following are 21 T cell receptor beta chains from one sample sequenced in a study of naive and memory T cell subsets. Notes on the study in general: Possibly reflecting memory cells re-expressing CD45RA, a few larger clonotypes occurred in naive repertoires, especially CD8.

The beta constant-region primer was an equimolar mix of two oligonucleotides covering TRBC1 and TRBC2. Four rounds of PCR amplified the ligated cDNA using nested alpha and beta constant-region primers plus SP2. TCRdb re-called the UMI-ligation and nested PCR reads with MiXCR, one entry per CDR3 protein. The sample contains about 99,000 distinct CDR3 sequences, approximately 14% of which appear only once. Which antigens these TCRs recognize remains unknown. Sequencing used naive CD8+ T cells from blood. These receptors all come from a human donor in good health.

V usage is TRBV4-3 and J usage is TRBJ1-2; D is unclear. This CDR3 region has 17 residues. V lost 2 bases and J lost 2, with 18 bases in between. CDR1 and CDR2 (germline): LGHNA, YSLEER. CDR3 sequence reads: CASSQNRAGETNYGYTF. CDR3 bases: TGCGCCAGCAGCCAAAATAGAGCTGGGGAAACCAACTATGGCTACACCTTC.

The chain has TRBV28 and TRBJ2-1; 7 bases agree with TRBD2. The CDR3 totals 14 residues. Per the germline V gene, CDR1 is MDHEN and CDR2 is SYDVKM. Trimming at V came to 6 bases and at J to 5 bases, leaving 7 bases not matched to a gene. CDR3 residues: CASRGWGGNNEQFF. For the CDR3, the DNA is TGTGCCAGCAGGGGGTGGGGGGGAAACAATGAGCAGTTCTTC.

The genes are TRBV4-3 and TRBJ1-1; D uncertain. The CDR3 runs to 16 residues. The germline gives CDR1 LGHNA, CDR2 YSLEER. Between the trimmed V and J ends, which lost 0 bases and 6 bases, there was a span of 17 bases. CDR3 in amino acids: CASSQETPNRVPEAFF. In DNA form, the CDR3 reads TGCGCCAGCAGCCAAGAAACCCCAAACCGCGTCCCTGAAGCTTTCTTT.

V is TRBV11-1 and J is TRBJ2-1; the D gene is possibly TRBD2 (6 bases). V lost 1 base and J 5 bases, leaving 12 bases between the germline ends. Germline CDR1 and CDR2: SGHAT and FQDESV (reference sequence). This CDR3 spans 15 amino acids. The CDR3 sequence is CASSLEGLENNEQFF. CDR3 DNA sequence: TGTGCCAGCAGCTTAGAGGGACTGGAAAACAATGAGCAGTTCTTC.

Ten or more counts support this clonotype. The chain is built from TRBV29-1 and TRBJ2-7, with D possibly TRBD2 on 5 matching bases. The CDR3 runs to 15 residues. V dropped 0 bases and J dropped 4 bases, with 16 bases sitting between them. Germline values: CDR1 SQVTM, CDR2 ANQGSEA. In DNA form, the CDR3 reads TGCAGCGTTGAAGAGTGGTCCCCCTCGGGGTACGAGCAGTACTTC. Its protein product is CSVEEWSPSGYEQYF.

In this sample, this clonotype turned up a few times. This chain joins TRBV7-9 and TRBJ2-3, with 9 positions matching TRBD1. This CDR3 is built from 13 residues. The V gene end was trimmed by 1 base and the J gene end by 11 bases; junction bases not matched to a gene: 4. CDR1 and CDR2 (germline): SEHNR, FQNEAQ (reference sequence). CDR3 sequence: CASSLVGQGKQYF. CDR3 coding DNA: TGTGCCAGCAGCTTAGTCGGACAGGGGAAGCAGTATTTT. The full variable domain, with the rest looked up from reference TRBV7-9 and TRBJ2-3, is DTGVSQNPRHKITKRGQNVTFRCDPISEHNRLYWYRQTLGQGPEFLTYFQNEAQLEKSRLLSDRFSAERPKGSFSTLEIQRTEQGDSAMYLCASSLVGQGKQYFGPGTRLTVL.

The chain carries TRBV7-9 and TRBJ2-3; no firm D call. CDR3 length equals 13 residues. The ends were cut back, 7 bases at V and 0 bases at J, with 8 bases in the middle. Germline V gene sequence: CDR1 SEHNR, CDR2 FQNEAQ (reference sequence). The CDR3 DNA follows: TGTGCCAGCACCATTACTAGCACAGATACGCAGTATTTT. The encoded protein is CASTITSTDTQYF.

This clonotype was counted only a few times. The chain recombines TRBV15 with TRBJ2-3; D possibly corresponds to TRBD1 (6 bases). Looked up from germline, CDR1 is LNHNV and CDR2 is YYDKDF (reference sequence). V gave up 5 bases and J gave up 5 bases, with 17 bases separating them. The CDR3 runs 15 residues. CDR3 sequence: CATSGRIAGEDTQYF. Written as DNA, the CDR3 is TGTGCCACCAGCGGGCGAATCGCAGGGGAAGATACGCAGTATTTT.

V gene TRBV30 combines with J gene TRBJ1-2; TRBD1 might be the D (5 bases). This CDR3 is built from 13 residues. Deletions cut 0 bases from V and 8 bases from J, with 13 bases between. Germline CDR1 is GTSNPN and CDR2 is SVGIG (reference sequence). The CDR3 region has the DNA TGTGCCTGGAGTGTCTGGAGGGGAGGCGGCTACACCTTC. Protein: CAWSVWRGGGYTF.

This chain uses TRBV4-3 with TRBJ2-7; 10 nucleotides align to TRBD2. CDR1 and CDR2 from the germline V gene are LGHNA and YSLEER. Trimming took 2 bases from V and 2 from J; bases not matched to a gene: 9. CDR3 length: 17 amino acids. CDR3 DNA: TGCGCCAGCAGCCAACGAAACCTAGCGGGGGATACCTACGAGCAGTACTTC. The encoded protein is CASSQRNLAGDTYEQYF.

The J gene is TRBJ2-1, the V gene TRBV6-1, with D perhaps TRBD2 (5 bases). Trimming left V 2 bases short and J 8 bases short, with 13 bases between. Germline V CDR1 and CDR2: MNHNS, SASEGT. This CDR3 has 14 amino acids. CDR3 amino acids: CASSEISSGDEQFF. Written as DNA, the CDR3 is TGTGCCAGCAGTGAAATATCCTCCGGGGATGAGCAGTTCTTC.

This chain connects TRBV9 to TRBJ1-6; a weak D match, TRBD1 (5 bases). Trimming took off 1 base at V and 10 bases at J, with 12 bases between the two ends. The CDR3 totals 14 residues. The germline gives CDR1 SGDLS, CDR2 YYNGEE. The CDR3 sequence: CASSVQGIGSPLHF. In DNA, the CDR3 is TGTGCCAGCAGCGTACAGGGAATTGGATCACCCCTCCACTTT.

V is TRBV7-6 and J is TRBJ2-3, with 7 bases identical to TRBD2. Germline CDR1 and CDR2: SGHVS and FNYEAQ. The CDR3 contains 17 residues. With 3 bases clipped from V and 0 bases from J, the junction kept 9 bases outside the gene matches. The CDR3 sequence is CASSLSRGGGSTDTQYF. The CDR3 DNA follows: TGTGCCAGCAGCTTGTCCCGGGGCGGGGGAAGCACAGATACGCAGTATTTT.

The chain links TRBV6-6 to TRBJ2-2, with TRBD2 matching over 13 bases. Germline CDR1 and CDR2: MNHNY and SVGAGI (reference sequence). The ends lost 7 bases at V and 7 bases at J; junction bases unmatched: 15. The CDR3 has 18 amino acids. The CDR3 nucleotides are TGTGCCAGCAACGAACCTGGACTAGCGGGGGCCGTCGGCGGGGAGCTGTTTTTT. Amino acid sequence: CASNEPGLAGAVGGELFF.

A few counts support this clonotype. The V call is TRBV29-1, the J call TRBJ1-1, with D possibly TRBD1 on 5 matching bases. The CDR3 consists of 14 residues. The V gene's germline CDR1 is SQVTM and CDR2 ANQGSEA. V lost 3 bases and J 0 bases, leaving 11 bases between the germline ends. CDR3 sequence (DNA): TGCAGCGTTGAGACCCTGGGACTGAACACTGAAGCTTTCTTT. The encoded protein is CSVETLGLNTEAFF.

The rearrangement uses TRBV20-1 and TRBJ1-1; TRBD1 matches 7 bases. V was pared by 6 bases and J by 4 bases, with 11 bases of the junction left unmatched. This CDR3 spans 14 amino acids. Germline V gene lookup returns CDR1 DFQATT and CDR2 SNEGSKA (reference sequence). CDR3 amino acids: CSAEQGFGSTEAFF. The CDR3 DNA follows: TGCAGTGCGGAACAGGGGTTTGGGAGCACTGAAGCTTTCTTT.

This chain links TRBV7-2 with TRBJ2-1; the D gene is possibly TRBD2 (7 bases). The CDR3 is 15 residues long. Trimming took off 9 bases at V and 2 bases at J, with 17 bases between the two ends. Germline V gene lookup returns CDR1 SGHTA and CDR2 FQGNSA. CDR3 sequence (DNA): TGTGCCAGTCTGGTTGTAGGGGGGGCCTACAATGAGCAGTTCTTC. It is translated as CASLVVGGAYNEQFF.

The table lists this clonotype with many counts. The rearrangement links TRBV30 to TRBJ2-7; 7 bases match TRBD1. Germline lookup yields CDR1 GTSNPN and CDR2 SVGIG (reference sequence). This CDR3 has 13 amino acids. J lost 0 bases, V lost 5 bases, and 4 bases had no gene match. CDR3 sequence: CAWEQGTSYEQYF. The CDR3 DNA is TGTGCCTGGGAACAGGGGACCTCCTACGAGCAGTACTTC. Together with reference TRBV30 and TRBJ2-7, the CDR3 gives the full variable domain: SQTIHQWPATLVQPVGSPLSLECTVEGTSNPNLYWYRQAAGRGLQLLFYSVGIGQISSEVPQNLSASRPQDRQFILSSKKLLLSDSGFYLCAWEQGTSYEQYFGPGTRLTVT.

The genes are TRBV12-3 or TRBV12-4 and TRBJ1-1; D is undetermined. This CDR3 region has 11 residues. V shed 2 bases and J shed 5 bases, with 3 bases lying between them. The CDR3 spells CASSLKTEAFF. CDR3 DNA: TGTGCCAGCAGTTTAAAAACTGAAGCTTTCTTT.

With respect to this clonotype: A read error may produce the germline difference seen at one junction end. The chain carries TRBV4-2 and TRBJ2-7, with D perhaps given as TRBD1 or TRBD2 (6 bases each). From germline, CDR1 is LGHNA and CDR2 YNFKEQ. The length of the CDR3 is 13 residues. In nucleotides, the CDR3 is TGTGCCAGCAGCCAAGTAGGGGGGCGCGATATTAACTTC. Encoded protein: CASSQVGGRDINF.

This clonotype occurred a few times. This chain uses TRBV9 with TRBJ1-2, with unresolved D. The germline V gene has CDR1 SGDLS and CDR2 YYNGEE. CDR3 length: 14 residues. The V end was cut by 4 bases, the J end by 3 bases, with 13 bases between. The CDR3 bases are TGTGCCAGCAGCCCAGTTAGTGGGGACTATGGCTACACCTTC. Protein: CASSPVSGDYGYTF.